This TCR beta chain is drawn from a study of OX40 agonist ivuxolimab in advanced cancers. Background on the whole study: Ivuxolimab, which targeted the costimulatory receptor OX40 (CD134), was an agonistic, fully human IgG2 monoclonal antibody. Intravenous ivuxolimab was administered to patients every 2 weeks at six dose levels: 0.01, 0.1, 0.3, 1.5, 3 and 10 mg/kg. Of the 50 or so patients in dose escalation, 19 had hepatocellular carcinoma, approximately 15 had melanoma, 9 had renal cell carcinoma and 9 had head and neck cancer. The dose-escalation cohort was roughly 87% male with a mean age of about 58 years, ranging from roughly 20 to 80. Patients were allowed to have had prior anti-PD-1, anti-PD-L1 or anti-CTLA-4 therapy, and less than 45% of the dose-escalation patients had previously received checkpoint inhibitors. Partial responses occurred in three dose-escalation patients, of whom one had hepatocellular carcinoma and two had cutaneous melanoma. Peripheral TCRbeta sequencing aimed to test whether ivuxolimab altered TCR sequence diversity and caused clonal T-cell expansion. The paper reports the monotherapy dose-escalation portion (N of about 52 patients) of the phase I ivuxolimab trial. Paper-wide results and their limitations: On average, CD8+ T cells showed more expanded clones than CD4+ T cells after ivuxolimab. Partial responders in the 0.1-3.0 mg/kg groups had among the lowest normalized peripheral clonal expansion, especially among CD8+ T cells. At doses from 0.1 to 3.0 mg/kg, clonal expansion was seen in both CD4+ and CD8+ blood T cells between baseline and week 6. Which antigens the clonally expanded peripheral T cells were specific for was not determined. Low levels of normalized T-cell clonal expansion were also seen in some nonresponding patients.

The germline V gene (reference sequence) supplies CDR1 LNHNV and CDR2 YYDKDF. Measured from the cysteine to the phenylalanine, the CDR3 is 18 residues long. Only CDR3 DNA remains: 54 bases, in frame from the first base. For this chain, trimming is 0 bases at the V end and 0 bases at the J end, and the number of junction bases without a gene match is 9. This clone has a single count. Its target antigen remains unknown. The record has no base qualities; no much larger clone is one base away. The trial excluded patients who had a history of autoimmune disease or were on systemic immunosuppression. Peripheral blood for TCR sequencing was drawn from every dose cohort at baseline, at cycle 4 day 1 and at cycle 7 day 1. The samples were taken from a phase I, first-in-human, multicenter, open-label dose-escalation trial of ivuxolimab. Adults with locally advanced or metastatic melanoma, renal cell, hepatocellular, or head and neck squamous cell carcinoma were enrolled in the trial. Before TCR sequencing, CD4+ and CD8+ T cells were separately sorted from peripheral blood.

To sequence the TCRbeta CDR3 region, genomic DNA was isolated from the sorted cells. The immunoSEQ Assay was used for sequencing of TCRbeta CDR3 regions. TCRdb carries this immuneACCESS record with in-frame sequences only. Its versions omit some clonotypes, under half of them owing to an unresolved V gene in the studies checked, with the rest unexplained. The sample table contains around 90,000 clones; only one count was recorded for about nine tenths of them. The ten largest clones represent 6% to 7.5% of the sample. The V and J segments used are TRBV15 and TRBJ2-7, and TRBD1 matches 9 of the central bases. The sample was CD4+ or CD8+ T cells sorted from blood, taken in a trial of the OX40 agonist ivuxolimab. The source is an adult with an advanced solid tumor such as melanoma, head and neck, liver or kidney cancer. In nucleotide form, the sequence is TGTGCCACCAGCAGAGATGGTGTCCGGGACAGGGTCTCCTACGAGCAGTACTTC. This sequence encodes CATSRDGVRDRVSYEQYF.